This passage covers 5 T cell receptor beta chains from one sample sequenced in a study of cytomegalovirus exposure and HLA in healthy donors. Clones were sequenced by immunoSEQ multiplex PCR, and TCRdb holds only the in-frame ones, with some missing. Among 150,000 to 200,000 clones listed, over 65% were seen once. The material sequenced was PBMCs. Receptor source: a man between 18 and 35 years old in good health and CMV-seropositive.

For the CDR3, the DNA is TGTGCCAGCGGGCAACTGCAAGAGACCCAGTACTTC. Amino acids: CASGQLQETQYF. The chain has TRBV11-2 and TRBJ2-5; no reliable D call. Deletions cut 8 bases from V and 2 bases from J, with 9 bases between. The germline CDR1 and CDR2 sequences are SGHAT and FQNNGV. The CDR3 spans 12 residues.

This rearrangement joins TRBV2 to TRBJ2-7; 8 positions match TRBD1. V trimming: 6 bases; J trimming: 5 bases; junction bases outside the gene matches: 3. Germline V lookup: CDR1 SNHLY, CDR2 FYNNEI. CDR3 length: 12 amino acids. The CDR3 protein is CASRGDRNEQYF. The CDR3 nucleotides are TGTGCCAGCAGGGGGGACAGGAACGAGCAGTACTTC.

This chain's CDR3 is CSVRSGTGVDEQFF. The DNA for the CDR3 is TGCAGCGTTCGTTCCGGGACAGGGGTAGATGAGCAGTTCTTC. The chain joins TRBV29-1 to TRBJ2-1; the match to TRBD1 covers 10 bases. Germline CDR1 and CDR2: SQVTM and ANQGSEA. Trimming took 5 bases from V and 8 from J; bases not matched to a gene: 9. The CDR3 runs 14 residues.

V gene TRBV6-5 combines with J gene TRBJ2-1, with 8 bases identical to TRBD2. The germline gives CDR1 MNHEY, CDR2 SVGAGI. The CDR3 is 15 amino acids. With V trimmed by 3 bases and J by 2 bases, 3 bases remained unmatched. DNA for the CDR3: TGTGCCAGCAGTTATGCGGGAGGTACCTACAATGAGCAGTTCTTC. It specifies CASSYAGGTYNEQFF.

V is TRBV30 and J is TRBJ2-5; TRBD1 agrees at 12 bases. CDR3 length: 13 residues. Trimming at V came to 8 bases and at J to 5 bases, leaving 6 bases not matched to a gene. The germline CDR1 and CDR2 sequences are GTSNPN and SVGIG (reference sequence). The CDR3 DNA is TGTGCCCGGGGGACAGGGGGCCGGGAGACCCAGTACTTC. Its translation: CARGTGGRETQYF.